This TCR beta chain is drawn from a study of cytomegalovirus exposure and HLA in healthy donors. Study-wide results and caveats: In vitro checks showed that a few CMV-associated chains really do target CMV antigens. The majority of TCR sequences were rare, yet some public TCRs appeared in many donors.

Only in-frame clones appear in the TCRdb table, and some are missing; sequencing was by immunoSEQ multiplex PCR. The sample lists hundreds of thousands of clones; about 86% were seen once. As concerns this clone: Its antigen is still unknown.

In germline, CDR1 is LNHDA, CDR2 SQIVND (reference sequence). Trimming took off 5 bases at V and 0 bases at J, with 13 bases between the two ends. This CDR3 region has 15 residues. The receptor comes from a woman in her 30s in good health and CMV-seropositive. Specimen: PBMCs. The chain joins TRBV19 to TRBJ1-1; unclear D gene. This chain's CDR3 is CASSAREGMNTEAFF. The CDR3 bases are TGTGCCAGTAGTGCCCGGGAAGGGATGAACACTGAAGCTTTCTTT.